A selection of T cell receptor beta chains follows, all from one sample in a study of cytomegalovirus exposure and HLA in healthy donors. Profiling relied on immunoSEQ multiplex PCR, and the TCRdb table lists in-frame clones only, not all of them. The sample lists 82,000 or so clones, about 9.5% occurring once. The sequenced sample consisted of PBMCs. The receptors derive from a man aged 55-75 years in good health and CMV-seropositive. Both conserved end residues are part of each CDR3. The order of the fields is V gene, D gene, clone size, J gene, CDR3 DNA, CDR3 protein. A D gene is named only where the DNA matches it firmly. Size tells how often a clone was seen (once, few, many) or the class of an expanded clone, and some rows leave it out.

v_gene: TRBV6-5
d_gene: NA
abundance: few
j_gene: TRBJ1-5
CDR3nt: TGTGCCAGCAGACAGGGTACGGTGAGTCAGCCCCAGCATTTT
CDR3aa: CASRQGTVSQPQHF

v_gene: TRBV7-9
d_gene: TRBD1
abundance: NA
j_gene: TRBJ1-1
CDR3nt: TGTGCCAGCAGCTCCGAGGGGGCGACAGAAGCTTTCTTT
CDR3aa: CASSSEGATEAFF

v_gene: TRBV7-2
d_gene: TRBD2
abundance: few
j_gene: TRBJ2-7
CDR3nt: TGTGCCAGCAACGAGGGACTAGCGGTAACTGAGCAGTACTTC
CDR3aa: CASNEGLAVTEQYF

v_gene: TRBV10-1
d_gene: TRBD2
abundance: few
j_gene: TRBJ2-3
CDR3nt: TGCGCCAGCAGTGTTCGGCGGGGGGGCGAAGATACGCAGTATTTT
CDR3aa: CASSVRRGGEDTQYF

v_gene: TRBV6-1
d_gene: TRBD2
abundance: NA
j_gene: TRBJ2-7
CDR3nt: TGTGCCAGCAGTGAAAGGGGACTAGCGGACTCCTACGAGCAGTACTTC
CDR3aa: CASSERGLADSYEQYF

v_gene: TRBV11-2
d_gene: TRBD1
abundance: NA
j_gene: TRBJ2-7
CDR3nt: TGTGCCAGCAGCTTAGGGGGGACAGATTCACCGTACTTC
CDR3aa: CASSLGGTDSPYF

v_gene: TRBV5-4
d_gene: NA
abundance: NA
j_gene: TRBJ2-3
CDR3nt: TGTGCCAGCAGCTTGAAAGGGGTCACAGATACGCAGTATTTT
CDR3aa: CASSLKGVTDTQYF

v_gene: TRBV5-1
d_gene: TRBD1
abundance: NA
j_gene: TRBJ1-6
CDR3nt: TGCGCCAGCAGCCCTTCTGACAGGGGGAATTCACCCCTCCACTTT
CDR3aa: CASSPSDRGNSPLHF

v_gene: TRBV14
d_gene: TRBD2
abundance: NA
j_gene: TRBJ2-1
CDR3nt: TGTGCCAGCAGCCAAGATTACGGGACTAGCGGGAGATGGTCCTACAATGAGCAGTTCTTC
CDR3aa: CASSQDYGTSGRWSYNEQFF

v_gene: TRBV7-9
d_gene: NA
abundance: NA
j_gene: TRBJ1-2
CDR3nt: TGTGCCAGCAGCGGGCTGACAGTAAGCTATGGCTACACCTTC
CDR3aa: CASSGLTVSYGYTF

v_gene: TRBV5-6
d_gene: TRBD2
abundance: NA
j_gene: TRBJ2-1
CDR3nt: TGTGCCAGCAGCTTGGTGGCTAGCGGGAAGAATGAGCAGTTCTTC
CDR3aa: CASSLVASGKNEQFF

v_gene: TRBV7-2
d_gene: NA
abundance: NA
j_gene: TRBJ1-5
CDR3nt: TGTGCCAGCAGCCTGGACAGAGGGCAAGAGCCCCAGCATTTT
CDR3aa: CASSLDRGQEPQHF

v_gene: TRBV6-5
d_gene: NA
abundance: NA
j_gene: TRBJ1-2
CDR3nt: TGTGCCACTAGTCCTACGGGGGACTCCTATGGCTACACCTTC
CDR3aa: CATSPTGDSYGYTF

v_gene: TRBV6-5
d_gene: TRBD1
abundance: NA
j_gene: TRBJ2-5
CDR3nt: TGTGCCAGCAGCTTAGGGACAGGGCGGCAAGAGACCCAGTACTTC
CDR3aa: CASSLGTGRQETQYF

v_gene: TRBV9
d_gene: NA
abundance: NA
j_gene: TRBJ2-5
CDR3nt: TGTGCCCATTCGGATAGAGGGGAGACCCAGTACTTC
CDR3aa: CAHSDRGETQYF